These T cell receptor beta chains were read from a single sample in a study of patients and donors after allogeneic stem cell transplantation. TCRdb called the RT-PCR reads again in MiXCR, with one record for every CDR3 protein. The profile shows hundreds of thousands of distinct CDR3 sequences, 11% to 15% of them singletons. Input material: blood, either unsorted or a sorted T cell fraction (not recorded which). The source is a human donor who was either an allogeneic HSCT recipient or a stem cell or donor lymphocyte infusion donor (not recorded which). It is not recorded whose cells these are; they may come from a transplant donor. Each CDR3 is given with its conserved first and last residue. Each record gives: clone size, V gene, D gene, J gene, CDR3 DNA, CDR3 protein. A D gene is named only where the DNA matches it firmly. Only some rows state a clone size, as once, few, many or a class for expanded clones.

abundance: many; v_gene: TRBV6-5; d_gene: -; j_gene: TRBJ1-2; CDR3nt: TGTGCCAGCAGTTACTCCACAGGCCTTTTCTATGGCTACACCTTC; CDR3aa: CASSYSTGLFYGYTF
abundance: few; v_gene: TRBV7-6; d_gene: -; j_gene: TRBJ1-5; CDR3nt: TGTGCCAGCAGCTCCGCCGGGACCCGAAATAGCAATCAGCCCCAGCATTTT; CDR3aa: CASSSAGTRNSNQPQHF
abundance: once; v_gene: TRBV24-1; d_gene: TRBD1; j_gene: TRBJ2-1; CDR3nt: TGTGCCACCAGTGATTTGTTGTCGACAGGGATCGATGAGCAGTTCTTC; CDR3aa: CATSDLLSTGIDEQFF
abundance: few; v_gene: TRBV20-1; d_gene: TRBD1; j_gene: TRBJ1-4; CDR3nt: TGCAGTGCATCAGACAGGGCGGCCTTTGTTTTTGATGAAAAACTGTTTTTT; CDR3aa: CSASDRAAFVFDEKLFF
abundance: -; v_gene: TRBV10-3; d_gene: TRBD1; j_gene: TRBJ2-5; CDR3nt: TGTGCCACCGGGACAGGGCAAGAGACCCAGTACTTC; CDR3aa: CATGTGQETQYF
abundance: few; v_gene: TRBV6-1; d_gene: -; j_gene: TRBJ1-5; CDR3nt: TGTGCCAGCAGTGAAGCCACAGCAACCCAGCCCCAGCATTTT; CDR3aa: CASSEATATQPQHF
abundance: many; v_gene: TRBV2; d_gene: -; j_gene: TRBJ2-4; CDR3nt: TGTGCCAGCAGTGACGGAATTCTAGCCAAAAACATTCAGTACTTC; CDR3aa: CASSDGILAKNIQYF
abundance: few; v_gene: TRBV5-1; d_gene: TRBD2; j_gene: TRBJ2-3; CDR3nt: TGCGCCAGCAGCCCGGGACTAGTCTTTGGCACAGATACGCAGTATTTT; CDR3aa: CASSPGLVFGTDTQYF
abundance: -; v_gene: TRBV6-1; d_gene: TRBD2; j_gene: TRBJ2-3; CDR3nt: TGTGCCACCCGGACTAGCGGAGCTTATAGCACAGATACGCAGTATTTT; CDR3aa: CATRTSGAYSTDTQYF
abundance: -; v_gene: TRBV3-1; d_gene: -; j_gene: TRBJ1-5; CDR3nt: TGTGCCAGCAGCCAATATGGGAGAGGTCAGCCCCAGCATTTT; CDR3aa: CASSQYGRGQPQHF
abundance: few; v_gene: TRBV20-1; d_gene: -; j_gene: TRBJ2-2; CDR3nt: TGCAGTGCTAGGGATGCGGGATTGACCGGGGAGCTGTTTTTT; CDR3aa: CSARDAGLTGELFF
abundance: few; v_gene: TRBV5-8; d_gene: -; j_gene: TRBJ2-3; CDR3nt: TGTGCCAGCAGCTTGGTTACGGGCTACCGCACAGATACGCAGTATTTT; CDR3aa: CASSLVTGYRTDTQYF
abundance: few; v_gene: TRBV27; d_gene: TRBD2; j_gene: TRBJ2-4; CDR3nt: TGTGCCAGCAGTTTTGGGCGGGAGGTCGAAAACATTCAGTACTTC; CDR3aa: CASSFGREVENIQYF
abundance: -; v_gene: TRBV20-1; d_gene: TRBD2; j_gene: TRBJ2-7; CDR3nt: TGCAGTGCTAGAGATAGGGTAGCGGGGCCCTACGAGCAGTACTTC; CDR3aa: CSARDRVAGPYEQYF
abundance: few; v_gene: TRBV11-2; d_gene: TRBD2; j_gene: TRBJ2-7; CDR3nt: TGTGCCAGCAGACACCGCGGGAGCTCCTACGAGCAGTACTTC; CDR3aa: CASRHRGSSYEQYF
abundance: many; v_gene: TRBV20-1; d_gene: -; j_gene: TRBJ1-6; CDR3nt: TGCAGTGCTGTACAGGGCGCATATAATTCACCCCTCCACTTT; CDR3aa: CSAVQGAYNSPLHF
abundance: -; v_gene: TRBV6-1; d_gene: TRBD1; j_gene: TRBJ1-2; CDR3nt: TGTGCCAGCAGCCGGGACAGATATGGCTACACCTTC; CDR3aa: CASSRDRYGYTF
abundance: few; v_gene: TRBV28; d_gene: -; j_gene: TRBJ2-3; CDR3nt: TGTGCCAGCAGTTTAATTGCTAGCGGCACAGATACGCAGTATTTT; CDR3aa: CASSLIASGTDTQYF
abundance: -; v_gene: TRBV6-5; d_gene: -; j_gene: TRBJ1-1; CDR3nt: TGTGCCAGCAGTTACATGGGCGGGAACACTGAAGCTTTCTTT; CDR3aa: CASSYMGGNTEAFF
abundance: many; v_gene: TRBV7-2; d_gene: -; j_gene: TRBJ2-5; CDR3nt: TGTGCCAGCAGCTTAGTCCACGGGAGAGAGACCCAGTACTTC; CDR3aa: CASSLVHGRETQYF
abundance: -; v_gene: TRBV6-1; d_gene: -; j_gene: TRBJ2-1; CDR3nt: TGTGCCAGCAGGCCAATAAGCGGTCAGGTGAGAGTTGAGCAGTTCTTC; CDR3aa: CASRPISGQVRVEQFF
abundance: -; v_gene: TRBV3-1; d_gene: TRBD1; j_gene: TRBJ1-4; CDR3nt: TGTGCCAGCAGCCAGACAGGGAGGGAAAAACTGTTTTTT; CDR3aa: CASSQTGREKLFF
abundance: few; v_gene: TRBV11-2; d_gene: TRBD2; j_gene: TRBJ2-3; CDR3nt: TGTGCCAGCAGCTTAGAGGGAGGGGGCACAGATACGCAGTATTTT; CDR3aa: CASSLEGGGTDTQYF
abundance: -; v_gene: TRBV6-2/TRBV6-3; d_gene: TRBD1; j_gene: TRBJ1-1; CDR3nt: TGTGCCAGCGGGGACAGCCTGAACACTGAAGCTTTCTTT; CDR3aa: CASGDSLNTEAFF
abundance: few; v_gene: TRBV20-1; d_gene: -; j_gene: TRBJ2-7; CDR3nt: TGCAGTGCTAGAGATGGGCTTCAGTTGGAGCAGTACTTC; CDR3aa: CSARDGLQLEQYF